This TCR beta chain was found in a study of T cell repertoires in cytomegalovirus infection. On the study more broadly: Both recently identified HLA-C-restricted and well-studied HLA-B-restricted CMV epitopes were used in the study. Study results and caveats: Dominating the ex vivo response were TCR beta clonotypes that were CMV-specific and HLA-C-restricted.

Germline V lookup: CDR1 MGHRA, CDR2 YSYEKL. V lost 1 base to trimming and J lost 2 bases, with 9 bases between them. The CDR3 is 14 residues long. A word on this clonotype: The target antigen is unknown.

In TCRdb, the reads were re-called with MiXCR into one record per CDR3 protein. In the table there are about 890,000 distinct CDR3 sequences, roughly 30% of which are singletons. This sequence joins TRBV4-1 and TRBJ2-7, with D maybe TRBD1 (5 bases). Source: cultured CD8+ T cells from PBMCs, taken from culture after CMV antigen stimulation. This receptor was identified in a human donor in good health (CMV status not recorded). Some clones in this sample may be carry-over from other donors' samples. This CDR3 is CASSQGTGPYEQYF. In DNA form, the CDR3 reads TGCGCCAGCAGCCAAGGCACAGGTCCCTACGAGCAGTACTTC.